What follows are 7 T cell receptor beta chains derived from one specimen sequenced in a study of T cells after posttransplantation cyclophosphamide. The repertoire was sequenced with immunoSEQ multiplex PCR; TCRdb's copy has only in-frame clones and lacks some. The sample has some 49,000 clones; around 94% are singletons. Sequences were obtained from PBMCs. These receptors all stem from a woman aged 45-59 years in good health and a related stem cell transplant donor.

The chain has TRBV19 and TRBJ2-3; the D gene is possibly TRBD2 (5 bases). V lost 3 bases and J 6 bases, leaving 10 bases between the germline ends. The CDR3 is made up of 13 amino acids. Looked up from germline, CDR1 is LNHDA and CDR2 is SQIVND (reference sequence). DNA for the CDR3: TGTGCCAGTAGTATGGGTAGGGAGGATACGCAGTATTTT. This sequence encodes CASSMGREDTQYF.

The chain combines TRBV5-1 with TRBJ2-7, with D possibly being TRBD1 (7 bases). V was cut by 0 bases and J by 5 bases, with 9 bases left in between. This CDR3 is built from 13 residues. Germline CDR1 SGHRS, CDR2 YFSETQ. DNA for the CDR3: TGCGCCAGCAGCTTGGGCAGGGGGGACGAGCAGTACTTC. It codes for CASSLGRGDEQYF.

The V and J genes are TRBV28 and TRBJ1-1, with D possibly TRBD1 on 6 matching bases. Germline CDR1 and CDR2: MDHEN and SYDVKM. This CDR3 comprises 12 residues. The V end was cut by 6 bases, the J end by 5 bases, with 10 bases between. The DNA of the CDR3 is TGTGCCAGCAGATCAGGGGAAACTGAAGCTTTCTTT. It specifies CASRSGETEAFF.

The chain's CDR3 is CASSANRDSGEKLFF. The CDR3 DNA reads as TGTGCCAGCAGCGCTAACAGGGATTCTGGTGAAAAACTGTTTTTT. This chain uses TRBV9 with TRBJ1-4, with D possibly matching TRBD1 (6 bases). V was trimmed by 3 bases and J by 7 bases, leaving 16 bases between them. The length of the CDR3 is 15 residues. Germline CDR1 SGDLS, CDR2 YYNGEE.

V gene TRBV4-2 combines with J gene TRBJ1-1, with unresolved D. Germline assignment: CDR1 LGHNA and CDR2 YNFKEQ. The CDR3 spans 15 residues. V gave up 3 bases and J gave up 3 bases, with 14 bases separating them. CDR3 coding DNA: TGTGCCAGCAGCCAGACGGGAAGCGGGGACACTGAAGCTTTCTTT. This translates into CASSQTGSGDTEAFF.

The chain uses TRBV23-1 and TRBJ2-7; no definite D call. TRBV23-1 is an ORF; its function is uncertain. With 0 bases removed from V and 0 bases from J, the gap between germline ends came to 12 bases. The CDR3 has 16 residues. The CDR3 loop reads CASSQSHNKPSYEQYF. The CDR3 bases are TGCGCCAGCAGTCAATCTCACAATAAACCCTCCTACGAGCAGTACTTC.

V and J are TRBV7-3 and TRBJ1-6; 7 nucleotides line up with TRBD1. The CDR3 extends over 14 amino acids. V was pared by 2 bases and J by 10 bases, with 5 bases of the junction left unmatched. The germline V gene encodes CDR1 SGHTA and CDR2 FQGTGA. Here the CDR3 DNA reads TGTGCCAGCAGCTTATCCACAGGGGACTCACCCCTCCACTTT. Its translation is CASSLSTGDSPLHF.